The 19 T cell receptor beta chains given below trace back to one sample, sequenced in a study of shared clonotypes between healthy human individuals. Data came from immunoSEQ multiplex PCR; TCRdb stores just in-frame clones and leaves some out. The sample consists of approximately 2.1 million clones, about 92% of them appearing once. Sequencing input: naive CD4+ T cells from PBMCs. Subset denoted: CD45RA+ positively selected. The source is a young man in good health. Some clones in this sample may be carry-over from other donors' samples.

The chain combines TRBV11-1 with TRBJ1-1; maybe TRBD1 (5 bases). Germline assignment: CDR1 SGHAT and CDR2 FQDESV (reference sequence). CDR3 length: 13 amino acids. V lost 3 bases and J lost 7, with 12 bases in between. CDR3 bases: TGTGCCAGCAGCTTTTTTGGGGGAGGTGAAGCTTTCTTT. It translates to CASSFFGGGEAFF. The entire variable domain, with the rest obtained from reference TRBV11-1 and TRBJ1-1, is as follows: EAEVAQSPRYKITEKSQAVAFWCDPISGHATLYWYRQILGQGPELLVQFQDESVVDDSQLPKDRFSAERLKGVDSTLKIQPAELGDSAMYLCASSFFGGGEAFFGQGTRLTVV.

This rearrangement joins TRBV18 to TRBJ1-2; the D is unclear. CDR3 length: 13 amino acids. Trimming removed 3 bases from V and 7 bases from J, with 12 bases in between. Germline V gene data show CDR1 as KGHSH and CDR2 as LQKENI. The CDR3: CASSPQDSSGYTF. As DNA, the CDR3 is TGTGCCAGCTCACCTCAAGATAGTTCTGGCTACACCTTC.

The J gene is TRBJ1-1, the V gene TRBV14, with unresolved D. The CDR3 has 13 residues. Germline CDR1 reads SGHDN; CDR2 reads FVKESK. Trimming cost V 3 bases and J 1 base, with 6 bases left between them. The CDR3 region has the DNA TGTGCCAGCAGCCAGGTTCCGAACACTGAAGCTTTCTTT. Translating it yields CASSQVPNTEAFF.

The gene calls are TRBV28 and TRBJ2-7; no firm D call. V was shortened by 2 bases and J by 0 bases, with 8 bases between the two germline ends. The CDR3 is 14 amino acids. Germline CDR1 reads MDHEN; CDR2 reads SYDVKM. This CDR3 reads CASSLLAASYEQYF. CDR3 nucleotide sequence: TGTGCCAGCAGTTTACTGGCAGCCTCCTACGAGCAGTACTTC.

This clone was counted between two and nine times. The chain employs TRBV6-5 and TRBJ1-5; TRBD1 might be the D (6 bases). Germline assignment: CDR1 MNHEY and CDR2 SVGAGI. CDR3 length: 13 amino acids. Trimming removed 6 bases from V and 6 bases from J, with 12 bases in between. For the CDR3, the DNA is TGTGCCAGCAGCCGACAGGCCCGTCAGCCCCAGCATTTT. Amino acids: CASSRQARQPQHF.

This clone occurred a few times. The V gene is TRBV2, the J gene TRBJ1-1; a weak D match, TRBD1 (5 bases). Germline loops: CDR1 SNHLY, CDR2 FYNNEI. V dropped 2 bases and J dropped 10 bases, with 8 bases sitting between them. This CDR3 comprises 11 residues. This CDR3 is CASSEWGGAFF. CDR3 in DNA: TGTGCCAGCAGTGAATGGGGCGGAGCTTTCTTT.

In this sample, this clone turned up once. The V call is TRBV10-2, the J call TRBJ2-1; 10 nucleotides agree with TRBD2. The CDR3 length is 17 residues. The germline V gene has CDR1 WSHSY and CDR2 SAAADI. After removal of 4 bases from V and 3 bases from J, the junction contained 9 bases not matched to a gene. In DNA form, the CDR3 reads TGCGCCAGCAGTGGCTCTTGGACTAGCGGAAACTACAATGAGCAGTTCTTC. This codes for CASSGSWTSGNYNEQFF.

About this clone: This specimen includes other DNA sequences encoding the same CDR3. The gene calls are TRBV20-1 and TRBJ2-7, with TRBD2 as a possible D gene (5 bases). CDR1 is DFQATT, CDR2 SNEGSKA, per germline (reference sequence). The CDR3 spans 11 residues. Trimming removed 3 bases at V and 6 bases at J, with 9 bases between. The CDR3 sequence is CSASGNTEQYF. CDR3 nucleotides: TGCAGTGCTAGCGGGAATACCGAGCAGTACTTC.

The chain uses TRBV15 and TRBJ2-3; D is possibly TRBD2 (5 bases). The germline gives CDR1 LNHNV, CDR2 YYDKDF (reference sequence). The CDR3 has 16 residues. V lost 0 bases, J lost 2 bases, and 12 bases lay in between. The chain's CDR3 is CATSREERAVTDTQYF. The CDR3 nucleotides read TGTGCCACCAGCAGAGAGGAGAGGGCTGTCACAGATACGCAGTATTTT.

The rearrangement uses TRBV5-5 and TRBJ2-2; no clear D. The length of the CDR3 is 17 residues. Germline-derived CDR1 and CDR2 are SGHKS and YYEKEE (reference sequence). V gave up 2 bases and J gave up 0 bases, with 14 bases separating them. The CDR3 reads CASSFSLRGSNTGELFF. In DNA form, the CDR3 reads TGTGCCAGCAGCTTCAGTCTGCGCGGCTCGAACACCGGGGAGCTGTTTTTT.

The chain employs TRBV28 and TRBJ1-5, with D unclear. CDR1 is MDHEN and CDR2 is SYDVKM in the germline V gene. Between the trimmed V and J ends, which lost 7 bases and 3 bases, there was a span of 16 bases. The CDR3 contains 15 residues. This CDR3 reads CASTSPGRFNQPQHF. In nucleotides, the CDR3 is TGTGCCAGCACCTCTCCCGGGCGCTTCAATCAGCCCCAGCATTTT.

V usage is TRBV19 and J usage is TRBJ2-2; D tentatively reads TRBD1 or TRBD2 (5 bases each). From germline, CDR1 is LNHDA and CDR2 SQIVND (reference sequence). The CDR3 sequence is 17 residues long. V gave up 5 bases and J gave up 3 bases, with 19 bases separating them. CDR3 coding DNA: TGTGCCAGTAGTTCGGGGCCCCATTGGTCGGACACCGGGGAGCTGTTTTTT. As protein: CASSSGPHWSDTGELFF.

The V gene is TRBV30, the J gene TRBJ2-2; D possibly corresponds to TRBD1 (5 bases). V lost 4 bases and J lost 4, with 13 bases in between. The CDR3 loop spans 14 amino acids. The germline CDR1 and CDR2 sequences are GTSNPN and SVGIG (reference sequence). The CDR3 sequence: CAWKEGALTGELFF. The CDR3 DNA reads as TGTGCCTGGAAAGAAGGGGCCCTCACCGGGGAGCTGTTTTTT.

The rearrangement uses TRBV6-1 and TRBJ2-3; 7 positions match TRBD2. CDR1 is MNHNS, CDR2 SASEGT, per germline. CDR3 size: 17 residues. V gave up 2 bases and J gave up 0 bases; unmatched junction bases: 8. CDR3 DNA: TGTGCCAGCAGTGAAAGGGTTTGGGAGGGGAGCACAGATACGCAGTATTTT. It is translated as CASSERVWEGSTDTQYF.

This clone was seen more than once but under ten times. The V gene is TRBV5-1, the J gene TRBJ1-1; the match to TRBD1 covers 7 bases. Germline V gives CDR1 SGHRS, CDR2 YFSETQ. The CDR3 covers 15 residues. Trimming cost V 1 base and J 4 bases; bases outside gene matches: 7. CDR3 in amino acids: CASSLKTGSSTEAFF. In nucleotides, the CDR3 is TGCGCCAGCAGCTTGAAGACAGGGTCGAGCACTGAAGCTTTCTTT.

The CDR3 sequence is CASSRNPGFSNQPQHF. The CDR3 DNA is TGTGCCAGCAGTCGAAATCCGGGATTTAGCAATCAGCCCCAGCATTTT. The chain links TRBV11-2 to TRBJ1-5; D unresolved. The CDR3 consists of 16 residues. Germline V CDR1 and CDR2: SGHAT, FQNNGV. V was clipped by 6 bases and J by 0 bases, with 15 bases between them.

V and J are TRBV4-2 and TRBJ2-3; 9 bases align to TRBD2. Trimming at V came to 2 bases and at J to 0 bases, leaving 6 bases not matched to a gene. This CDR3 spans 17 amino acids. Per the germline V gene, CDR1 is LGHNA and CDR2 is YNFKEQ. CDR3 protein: CASSQLSGRISTDTQYF. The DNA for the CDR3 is TGTGCCAGCAGCCAATTGAGCGGGAGGATCAGCACAGATACGCAGTATTTT.

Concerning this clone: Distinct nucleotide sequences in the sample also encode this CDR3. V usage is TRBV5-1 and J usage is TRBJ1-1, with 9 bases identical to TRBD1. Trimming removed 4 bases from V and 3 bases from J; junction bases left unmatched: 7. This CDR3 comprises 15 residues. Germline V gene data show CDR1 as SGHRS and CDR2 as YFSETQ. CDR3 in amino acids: CASSPETGGYTEAFF. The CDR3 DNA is TGCGCCAGCAGCCCCGAGACAGGGGGTTACACTGAAGCTTTCTTT.

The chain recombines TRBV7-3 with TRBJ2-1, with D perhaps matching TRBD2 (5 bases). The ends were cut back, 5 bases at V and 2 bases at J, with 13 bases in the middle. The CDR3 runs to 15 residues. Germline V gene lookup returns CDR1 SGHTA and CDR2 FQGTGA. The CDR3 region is CASSGGPGTYNEQFF. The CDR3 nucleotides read TGTGCCAGCAGCGGAGGCCCGGGCACCTACAATGAGCAGTTCTTC. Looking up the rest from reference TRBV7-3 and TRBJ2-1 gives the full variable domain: GAGVSQTPSNKVTEKGKYVELRCDPISGHTALYWYRQSLGQGPEFLIYFQGTGAADDSGLPNDRFFAVRPEGSVSTLKIQRTERGDSAVYLCASSGGPGTYNEQFFGPGTRLTVL.